The sequence of this TCR beta chain was determined in a study of cytomegalovirus exposure and HLA in healthy donors. The PCR was carried out with 60 Vbeta primers and 13 Jbeta primers. TCRdb's table, derived via immunoSEQ multiplex PCR, lists solely in-frame clones and lacks some. The table lists some 170,000 clones, around 79% of them singletons, with more than 4% in the top ten. The CDR3 has 15 residues. Trimming removed 1 base at V and 0 bases at J, with 12 bases between. Germline V gene data show CDR1 as GTSNPN and CDR2 as SVGIG (reference sequence). The receptor comes from a middle-aged man in good health and CMV-seronegative. This chain joins TRBV30 and TRBJ1-1; D is ambiguous. The specimen sequenced was PBMCs. CDR3 in amino acids: CAWSAPGSMNTEAFF. CDR3 DNA sequence: TGTGCCTGGAGTGCCCCAGGCAGCATGAACACTGAAGCTTTCTTT. The full variable domain, completed using reference TRBV30 and TRBJ1-1, is SQTIHQWPATLVQPVGSPLSLECTVEGTSNPNLYWYRQAAGRGLQLLFYSVGIGQISSEVPQNLSASRPQDRQFILSSKKLLLSDSGFYLCAWSAPGSMNTEAFFGQGTRLTVV.